This T cell receptor (beta chain) derives from a study of blood T cell repertoires in COVID-19. About the research overall: Some COVID-19 samples were acute and others convalescent; all came from the United States, Italy and Spain. PBMCs, B-cell-depleted T cells, or T cells were the source of the cDNA or gDNA that made up the material.

As originally analysed: Reference gene primer amplification in the assay estimated nucleated cell counts. TCRdb's copy holds only in-frame clones and misses some; the assay was immunoSEQ multiplex PCR. That table is the source of V, J and clone size, and D and trimming were worked out from the DNA. In the table there are about 210,000 clones, around 80% of which are singletons. Per germline, CDR1 SGHTA and CDR2 FQGNSA. This CDR3 is built from 15 residues. V was pared by 0 bases and J by 7 bases, with 6 bases of the junction left unmatched. The source is a woman aged 40 to 50 with acute or convalescent COVID-19. The chain uses TRBV7-2 and TRBJ2-1; TRBD2 matches at 7 bases. Sequencing was performed on peripheral blood. CDR3 in amino acids: CASSLASGMFNEQFF. The DNA of the CDR3 is TGTGCCAGCAGCTTAGCGAGCGGGATGTTTAATGAGCAGTTCTTC.